The next 32 T cell receptor beta chains were all read from a single sample in a study of cytomegalovirus exposure and HLA in healthy donors. Generated by immunoSEQ multiplex PCR, the TCRdb table keeps only in-frame clones and is missing some. Among fewer than 200,000 clones listed, about 80% were seen once. The sample taken for sequencing was PBMCs. These receptors came from a woman younger than 30 in good health and CMV-seropositive.

This chain links TRBV2 with TRBJ2-1; D is undetermined. Germline CDR1 is SNHLY and CDR2 is FYNNEI. The CDR3 spans 15 residues. The ends were cut back, 5 bases at V and 0 bases at J, with 11 bases in the middle. CDR3 sequence (DNA): TGTGCCAGCAGTTACCCTGATAGCTCCTACAATGAGCAGTTCTTC. This translates into CASSYPDSSYNEQFF.

The chain joins TRBV28 to TRBJ2-2, with TRBD2 matching over 14 bases. The CDR3 is 16 amino acids. V trimming: 4 bases; J trimming: 6 bases; junction bases outside the gene matches: 4. Germline CDR1 MDHEN, CDR2 SYDVKM. In DNA, the CDR3 is TGTGCCAGCAGTTCACCGGGACTAGCGGGGGCCGGGGAGCTGTTTTTT. Translating gives CASSSPGLAGAGELFF.

Regarding this clone: Other DNA variants within this sample encode the same CDR3. The CDR3 loop reads CASSPDSEAFF. In DNA, the CDR3 is TGTGCCAGCTCACCGGACAGTGAAGCTTTCTTT. The V and J genes are TRBV18 and TRBJ1-1; the D gene is possibly TRBD1 (6 bases). Germline CDR1 and CDR2: KGHSH and LQKENI. The CDR3 is 11 amino acids. V was trimmed by 3 bases and J by 7 bases, leaving 6 bases between them.

This clone was seen only a few times. The V gene is TRBV5-1, the J gene TRBJ2-7; 11 nucleotides agree with TRBD1. The CDR3 extends over 15 amino acids. Germline CDR1 and CDR2: SGHRS and YFSETQ. The V and J ends lost 4 bases and 1 base, in that order; junction bases with no gene match: 4. The CDR3 DNA is TGCGCCAGCAGCAGGGGACAGGGGGTTTCCTACGAGCAGTACTTC. Residues: CASSRGQGVSYEQYF.

The chain joins TRBV12-5 to TRBJ2-1; 9 bases match TRBD2. This CDR3 contains 16 residues. The V gene end was trimmed by 0 bases and the J gene end by 9 bases; junction bases not matched to a gene: 9. Germline V gene data show CDR1 as LGHNT and CDR2 as FRNRAP. The CDR3 DNA sequence: TGTGCTAGTGGTTTGGTAACCGGCGGGGGGGCTCGTGAGCAGTTCTTC. Translating gives CASGLVTGGGAREQFF. Using reference TRBV12-5 and TRBJ2-1 for the parts outside the CDR3, the full variable domain is DARVTQTPRHKVTEMGQEVTMRCQPILGHNTVFWYRQTMMQGLELLAYFRNRAPLDDSGMPKDRFSAEMPDATLATLKIQPSEPRDSAVYFCASGLVTGGGAREQFFGPGTRLTVL.

The CDR3 nucleotides are TGCGCCAGCAGCTTGGCCGCGACGGGGAACACTGAAGCTTTCTTT. Translated: CASSLAATGNTEAFF. V and J are TRBV5-1 and TRBJ1-1; D gene ambiguous. Trimming took off 0 bases at V and 1 base at J, with 10 bases between the two ends. CDR1 and CDR2 (germline): SGHRS, YFSETQ. The CDR3 loop spans 15 amino acids.

This clone appeared a single time. This rearrangement joins TRBV4-1 to TRBJ1-2; 7 bases fit TRBD1. Trimming at V came to 4 bases and at J to 2 bases, leaving 10 bases not matched to a gene. Germline V CDR1 and CDR2: MGHRA, YSYEKL. The CDR3 totals 16 residues. CDR3 DNA sequence: TGCGCCAGCAGCCCCGACCCAGGGGGAATAAACTATGGCTACACCTTC. This translates into CASSPDPGGINYGYTF.

The chain links TRBV6-5 to TRBJ1-1; possible D gene TRBD1, 6 bases. V was trimmed by 5 bases and J by 7 bases, leaving 14 bases between them. This CDR3 comprises 13 residues. Germline assignment: CDR1 MNHEY and CDR2 SVGAGI. CDR3 loop: CASSLQGMGEAFF. CDR3 DNA: TGTGCCAGCAGTCTCCAGGGGATGGGTGAAGCTTTCTTT.

The rearrangement joins TRBV5-6 to TRBJ2-6, with D uncertain. The CDR3 sequence is 16 residues long. V lost 3 bases and J 0 bases, leaving 10 bases between the germline ends. The germline V gene encodes CDR1 SGHDT and CDR2 YYEEEE. CDR3 loop: CASSYIAASGANVLTF. The CDR3 nucleotides read TGTGCCAGCAGCTATATAGCAGCCTCTGGGGCCAACGTCCTGACTTTC.

The rearrangement uses TRBV2 and TRBJ1-1, with a possible D match to TRBD1 (5 bases). CDR1 and CDR2 (germline): SNHLY, FYNNEI. This CDR3 spans 12 amino acids. The V end was cut by 3 bases, the J end by 11 bases, with 13 bases between. In DNA form, the CDR3 reads TGTGCCAGCAGTGACTCTGGTAGGGGCGCTTTCTTT. Amino acids: CASSDSGRGAFF.

V is TRBV7-6 and J is TRBJ1-1, with TRBD1 matching over 7 bases. Germline trimming cut 3 bases from V and 7 bases from J; bases unmatched to any gene: 5. Germline lookup yields CDR1 SGHVS and CDR2 FNYEAQ. This CDR3 has 13 residues. CDR3 coding DNA: TGTGCCAGCAGCTTGGGGAGGACAGGTGAAGCTTTCTTT. Its translation: CASSLGRTGEAFF.

The chain has TRBV2 and TRBJ2-1, with 8 bases fitting TRBD1. Germline lookup yields CDR1 SNHLY and CDR2 FYNNEI. V gave up 4 bases and J gave up 12 bases; unmatched junction bases: 8. The CDR3 sequence is 13 residues long. This chain's CDR3 is CASSVDRGVGQFF. The CDR3 DNA is TGTGCCAGCAGTGTCGACAGGGGCGTTGGGCAGTTCTTC. Based on the CDR3 plus reference TRBV2 and TRBJ2-1, the full variable domain is EPEVTQTPSHQVTQMGQEVILRCVPISNHLYFYWYRQILGQKVEFLVSFYNNEISEKSEIFDDQFSVERPDGSNFTLKIRSTKLEDSAMYFCASSVDRGVGQFFGPGTRLTVL.

This rearrangement joins TRBV5-6 to TRBJ1-2; 11 bases match TRBD1. The CDR3 is 13 residues long. Germline-derived CDR1 and CDR2 are SGHDT and YYEEEE. V shed 5 bases, J shed 7 bases, and the junction held 4 bases outside the gene matches. The CDR3 coding sequence is TGTGCCAGCAGGGGGACAGGGGGATTTGGCTACACCTTC. Protein: CASRGTGGFGYTF.

This sequence joins TRBV5-4 and TRBJ1-1; 8 bases line up with TRBD1. After removal of 4 bases from V and 7 bases from J, the junction contained 9 bases not matched to a gene. Per the germline V gene, CDR1 is SGHNT and CDR2 is YYREEE (reference sequence). The length of the CDR3 is 14 residues. Written as DNA, the CDR3 is TGTGCCAGCAGCATAGGACAGGGTTACGGTGAAGCTTTCTTT. This encodes CASSIGQGYGEAFF.

The rearrangement joins TRBV5-1 to TRBJ1-4; D perhaps matches TRBD1 (5 bases). Germline CDR1 and CDR2: SGHRS and YFSETQ. This CDR3 comprises 13 residues. V was shortened by 5 bases and J by 8 bases, with 13 bases between the two germline ends. The CDR3 here is CASRGQGGEKLFF. CDR3 nucleotide sequence: TGCGCCAGCAGGGGTCAGGGAGGCGAAAAACTGTTTTTT.

J is TRBJ2-5 and V is TRBV18; D not certain. V was shortened by 3 bases and J by 4 bases, with 15 bases between the two germline ends. This CDR3 comprises 15 residues. Germline V gene lookup returns CDR1 KGHSH and CDR2 LQKENI. CDR3 region: CASSPFDPRGETQYF. The DNA of the CDR3 is TGTGCCAGCTCACCTTTCGACCCCCGAGGAGAGACCCAGTACTTC.

This clone has just a few counts. This chain uses TRBV5-4 with TRBJ2-7; 10 bases line up with TRBD1. Germline CDR1 reads SGHNT; CDR2 reads YYREEE (reference sequence). V was pared by 4 bases and J by 3 bases, with 4 bases of the junction left unmatched. The CDR3 contains 14 residues. CDR3 residues: CASSAGQGIYEQYF. The DNA of the CDR3 is TGTGCCAGCAGCGCGGGACAGGGGATCTACGAGCAGTACTTC. Full variable domain (remainder filled in from reference TRBV5-4 and TRBJ2-7): ETGVTQSPTHLIKTRGQQVTLRCSSQSGHNTVSWYQQALGQGPQFIFQYYREEENGRGNFPPRFSGLQFPNYSSELNVNALELDDSALYLCASSAGQGIYEQYFGPGTRLTVT.

The V and J genes are TRBV11-2 and TRBJ1-1, with 9 bases aligning to TRBD1. Trimming cost V 1 base and J 6 bases; bases outside gene matches: 3. This CDR3 region has 14 residues. Germline values: CDR1 SGHAT, CDR2 FQNNGV. The CDR3 sequence is CASSLVQGAAEAFF. CDR3 coding DNA: TGTGCCAGCAGCTTAGTACAGGGGGCTGCTGAAGCTTTCTTT. The whole variable domain, filled in from reference TRBV11-2 and TRBJ1-1, reads EAGVAQSPRYKIIEKRQSVAFWCNPISGHATLYWYQQILGQGPKLLIQFQNNGVVDDSQLPKDRFSAERLKGVDSTLKIQPAKLEDSAVYLCASSLVQGAAEAFFGQGTRLTVV.

The J gene is TRBJ2-5, the V gene TRBV2; TRBD2 agrees at 8 bases. Germline V lookup: CDR1 SNHLY, CDR2 FYNNEI. V shed 6 bases and J 4 bases; nucleotides not matched to a gene: 4. The CDR3 spans 13 residues. This CDR3 reads CASSPGTRETQYF. DNA for the CDR3: TGTGCCAGCAGCCCCGGGACTAGAGAGACCCAGTACTTC.

This clone was found a few times. The chain recombines TRBV6-5 with TRBJ2-7, with D tentatively TRBD1 (5 bases). V lost 2 bases to trimming and J lost 0 bases, with 8 bases between them. The CDR3 covers 14 residues. CDR1 is MNHEY and CDR2 is SVGAGI in the germline V gene. The CDR3 DNA reads TGTGCCAGCAGTTACAGAGACAGCTCCTACGAGCAGTACTTC. It translates to CASSYRDSSYEQYF.

This sequence joins TRBV4-3 and TRBJ1-1, with 7 bases identical to TRBD1. Germline assignment: CDR1 LGHNA and CDR2 YSLEER. V lost 4 bases to trimming and J lost 10 bases; unmatched junction nucleotides: 15. The CDR3 is 15 amino acids. The CDR3 is CASSLGPGQPGGAFF. The CDR3 DNA sequence: TGCGCCAGCAGCCTGGGACCGGGACAACCAGGGGGAGCTTTCTTT.

This chain joins TRBV15 and TRBJ2-1, with a weak D call TRBD2 (5 bases). This CDR3 is 15 amino acids long. Germline values: CDR1 LNHNV, CDR2 YYDKDF (reference sequence). Trimming stripped 5 bases from V and 0 bases from J, with 11 bases between. CDR3 protein: CATSGRAASYNEQFF. The CDR3 DNA is TGTGCCACCAGCGGGCGGGCGGCCTCCTACAATGAGCAGTTCTTC. Using reference TRBV15 and TRBJ2-1 for the parts outside the CDR3, the full variable domain is DAMVIQNPRYQVTQFGKPVTLSCSQTLNHNVMYWYQQKSSQAPKLLFHYYDKDFNNEADTPDNFQSRRPNTSFCFLDIRSPGLGDTAMYLCATSGRAASYNEQFFGPGTRLTVL.

The chain uses TRBV5-1 and TRBJ2-2; D is perhaps TRBD1 (5 bases). The V gene lost 4 bases and the J gene lost 7 bases, with 11 bases spanning the gap. The CDR3 sequence is 13 residues long. Looked up from germline, CDR1 is SGHRS and CDR2 is YFSETQ. The CDR3 DNA is TGCGCCAGCAGCATCGGAGACAGCGGGGAGCTGTTTTTT. Translating it yields CASSIGDSGELFF.

This chain links TRBV6-1 with TRBJ1-5, with D possibly matching TRBD1 (5 bases). Germline V gene lookup returns CDR1 MNHNS and CDR2 SASEGT. Trimming removed 2 bases at V and 0 bases at J, with 8 bases between. The CDR3 runs to 15 residues. The CDR3 region has the DNA TGTGCCAGCAGTGAAATAGGGGTTAGCAATCAGCCCCAGCATTTT. Its protein is CASSEIGVSNQPQHF.

This clone was seen only a few times. This rearrangement joins TRBV19 to TRBJ2-7; possibly TRBD1 for D (5 bases). Germline lookup yields CDR1 LNHDA and CDR2 SQIVND (reference sequence). The CDR3 has 13 amino acids. Trimming took off 3 bases at V and 2 bases at J, with 8 bases between the two ends. CDR3 sequence reads: CASSIETAYEQYF. Written as DNA, the CDR3 is TGTGCCAGTAGTATCGAGACAGCCTACGAGCAGTACTTC.

The chain employs TRBV19 and TRBJ1-2, with 7 positions matching TRBD1. The ends lost 5 bases at V and 7 bases at J; junction bases unmatched: 4. In germline, CDR1 is LNHDA, CDR2 SQIVND (reference sequence). The length of the CDR3 is 12 residues. CDR3 DNA: TGTGCCAGTAGTGCCGGGACAGTTGGCTACACCTTC. Its translation is CASSAGTVGYTF.

Remarks on this clone: Within the sample, other DNA sequences also encode this same CDR3. The rearrangement uses TRBV14 and TRBJ1-1; D not certain. Trimming left V 1 base short and J 4 bases short, with 10 bases between. The CDR3 sequence is 14 residues long. Germline loops: CDR1 SGHDN, CDR2 FVKESK. The CDR3 is CASSQVRGGTEAFF. The CDR3 DNA reads as TGTGCCAGCAGCCAAGTTCGGGGTGGCACTGAAGCTTTCTTT.

V usage is TRBV5-4 and J usage is TRBJ2-3, with D uncertain. The CDR3 consists of 16 residues. Per the germline V gene, CDR1 is SGHNT and CDR2 is YYREEE (reference sequence). V gave up 0 bases and J gave up 0 bases, with 11 bases separating them. The CDR3 spells CASSLGARTSTDTQYF. CDR3 bases: TGTGCCAGCAGCTTGGGGGCACGTACTAGCACAGATACGCAGTATTTT.

The chain uses TRBV5-4 and TRBJ1-1, with 10 bases that match TRBD1. The CDR3 is made up of 15 amino acids. The V and J ends lost 4 bases and 4 bases, in that order; junction bases with no gene match: 7. CDR1 and CDR2 (germline): SGHNT, YYREEE (reference sequence). This CDR3 is CASSRQGAEGTEAFF. As DNA, the CDR3 is TGTGCCAGCAGCAGACAGGGGGCGGAAGGCACTGAAGCTTTCTTT.

This chain joins TRBV7-3 and TRBJ2-3; the match to TRBD2 covers 9 bases. Germline loops: CDR1 SGHTA, CDR2 FQGTGA. The CDR3 sequence is 17 residues long. V shed 5 bases, J shed 2 bases, and the junction held 11 bases outside the gene matches. The CDR3 sequence: CASSPGDLAGITDTQYF. The CDR3 nucleotides read TGTGCCAGCAGCCCAGGGGATCTAGCGGGGATCACAGATACGCAGTATTTT.

The sample holds a few counts of this clone. V is TRBV7-6 and J is TRBJ2-7, with 10 bases aligning to TRBD2. V was pared by 5 bases and J by 0 bases, with 7 bases of the junction left unmatched. CDR3 size: 16 residues. CDR1 and CDR2 from the germline V gene are SGHVS and FNYEAQ. CDR3 DNA sequence: TGTGCCAGCAGCCCCTTACGGACTAGCGGCTCCTACGAGCAGTACTTC. This encodes CASSPLRTSGSYEQYF.

V gene TRBV5-3 combines with J gene TRBJ1-5; D gene ambiguous. TRBV5-3 is an open reading frame, and its role is uncertain. The CDR3 runs to 18 residues. V was trimmed by 0 bases and J by 4 bases, leaving 20 bases between them. The CDR3 is CARSLAGSGRYRNQPQHF. In DNA, the CDR3 is TGTGCCAGAAGCTTGGCGGGGTCAGGTCGATATCGGAATCAGCCCCAGCATTTT.